This T cell receptor (beta chain) was profiled in a study of T cell responses to AZD1222 COVID-19 vaccine. General study points: Repertoires were sampled only after the peak T cell response. With two AZD1222 doses given, Spike-specific TCR breadth and depth both rose.

This clone was seen only once. The target antigen is unknown. The table came from immunoSEQ multiplex PCR; TCRdb's copy has only in-frame clones and leaves some out. The data contain fewer than 150,000 clones, 93% of them singletons. The CDR3 loop spans 14 amino acids. Trimming cost V 0 bases and J 0 bases, with 6 bases left between them. Germline V gene lookup returns CDR1 SGHRS and CDR2 YFSETQ. Sample: peripheral blood, taken on day 0 of AZD1222 vaccination. This sequence was found in an adult in good health. This rearrangement joins TRBV5-1 to TRBJ1-1; no reliable D call. Written as DNA, the CDR3 is TGCGCCAGCAGCTTGGTGGGCATGAACACTGAAGCTTTCTTT. Protein: CASSLVGMNTEAFF. Full variable domain (rest looked up from reference TRBV5-1 and TRBJ1-1): KAGVTQTPRYLIKTRGQQVTLSCSPISGHRSVSWYQQTPGQGLQFLFEYFSETQRNKGNFPGRFSGRQFSNSRSEMNVSTLELGDSALYLCASSLVGMNTEAFFGQGTRLTVV.